Listed here are 26 T cell receptor beta chains from one sample, sequenced in a study of control samples from healthy donors and cancer patients. Only in-frame clones appear in the TCRdb table, and some are missing; sequencing was by immunoSEQ multiplex PCR. The sample carries about 120,000 clones, more than 85% recorded once. The sample taken for sequencing was blood. The receptors shown here come from a man aged 25-45 years in good health.

The gene calls are TRBV10-3 and TRBJ1-1; TRBD1 is a possible D gene (5 bases). The CDR3 is 14 amino acids. CDR1 and CDR2 (germline): ENHRY, SYGVKD. Trimming removed 6 bases from V and 6 bases from J, with 17 bases in between. CDR3 residues: CAISRETEGSEAFF. CDR3 bases: TGTGCCATCAGCCGCGAGACAGAAGGGTCTGAAGCTTTCTTT.

The rearrangement joins TRBV6-5 to TRBJ2-5; tentatively, D is TRBD2 (6 bases). The CDR3 runs 15 residues. Germline lookup yields CDR1 MNHEY and CDR2 SVGAGI. The germline V and J ends were trimmed by 4 bases and 6 bases, with 18 bases remaining between them. The CDR3 loop is CASSSGPLGGKTQYF. Here the CDR3 DNA reads TGTGCCAGCAGTTCAGGACCATTGGGGGGAAAGACCCAGTACTTC.

CDR3 loop: CASSSGGAGYGYTF. CDR3 bases: TGCGCCAGCAGCTCAGGGGGCGCCGGCTATGGCTACACCTTC. V is TRBV5-1 and J is TRBJ1-2; 8 bases are a match to TRBD1. The CDR3 runs to 14 residues. The germline CDR1 and CDR2 sequences are SGHRS and YFSETQ. Trimming took 3 bases from V and 4 from J; bases not matched to a gene: 5.

The chain couples TRBV19 to TRBJ1-2, with 9 positions matching TRBD1. CDR3 length: 14 residues. The germline V gene has CDR1 LNHDA and CDR2 SQIVND (reference sequence). Unmatched junction bases numbered 5, after V lost 6 bases and J lost 3 bases. The CDR3: CASRRDREDYGYTF. CDR3 DNA: TGTGCCAGTAGGAGGGACAGGGAGGACTATGGCTACACCTTC.

V and J are TRBV27 and TRBJ1-1; D is possibly TRBD1 (5 bases). This CDR3 contains 13 residues. CDR1 MNHEY and CDR2 SMNVEV come from the germline V gene (reference sequence). V lost 1 base and J 4 bases, leaving 7 bases between the germline ends. The CDR3 protein is CASSLYQGTEAFF. Here the CDR3 DNA reads TGTGCCAGCAGTTTATACCAGGGCACTGAAGCTTTCTTT.

The CDR3 spells CAISLNSNQPQHF. In nucleotides, the CDR3 is TGTGCCATCAGCCTGAATAGCAATCAGCCCCAGCATTTT. The V gene is TRBV10-3, the J gene TRBJ1-5; D is unresolved. Germline CDR1 reads ENHRY; CDR2 reads SYGVKD. The CDR3 spans 13 residues. Between the trimmed V and J ends, which lost 6 bases and 0 bases, there was a span of 6 bases.

This clone was seen a handful of times. This chain links TRBV5-5 with TRBJ2-6; D gene unclear. V was pared by 7 bases and J by 4 bases, with 9 bases between. The germline V gene has CDR1 SGHKS and CDR2 YYEKEE (reference sequence). This CDR3 is built from 13 residues. The CDR3 here is CASGRDGANVLTF. As DNA, the CDR3 is TGTGCCAGCGGGCGAGACGGGGCCAACGTCCTGACTTTC. Together with reference TRBV5-5 and TRBJ2-6, the CDR3 gives the full variable domain: DAGVTQSPTHLIKTRGQQVTLRCSPISGHKSVSWYQQVLGQGPQFIFQYYEKEERGRGNFPDRFSARQFPNYSSELNVNALLLGDSALYLCASGRDGANVLTFGAGSRLTVL.

The CDR3 region has the DNA TGTGCCAGCAGTTTATCGGGAGGTCTCTCATATGGCTACACCTTC. Amino acids: CASSLSGGLSYGYTF. This chain uses TRBV27 with TRBJ1-2; D unclear. Trimming took 0 bases from V and 5 from J, leaving 13 bases between them. CDR1 MNHEY and CDR2 SMNVEV come from the germline V gene (reference sequence). This CDR3 has 15 residues.

The chain carries TRBV27 and TRBJ1-6; maybe TRBD1 (5 bases). The germline V and J ends were trimmed by 3 bases and 10 bases, with 13 bases remaining between them. Per the germline V gene, CDR1 is MNHEY and CDR2 is SMNVEV (reference sequence). There are 14 residues in the CDR3. CDR3 residues: CASSLVQGGSPLHF. The CDR3 nucleotides read TGTGCCAGCAGTTTGGTTCAGGGAGGATCACCCCTCCACTTT.

The chain carries TRBV6-5 and TRBJ1-4; TRBD1 is a possible D gene (6 bases). V lost 6 bases, J lost 7 bases, and 15 bases lay in between. CDR3 size: 14 residues. Looked up from germline, CDR1 is MNHEY and CDR2 is SVGAGI. As DNA, the CDR3 is TGTGCCAGCAGGGGCAGGGGCATTGGTGAAAAACTGTTTTTT. Protein sequence: CASRGRGIGEKLFF.

This chain links TRBV7-9 with TRBJ1-4, with D unclear. Trimming shortened V by 5 bases and J by 3 bases, and 13 bases separated the two germline ends. From germline, CDR1 is SEHNR and CDR2 FQNEAQ (reference sequence). The CDR3 extends over 15 amino acids. CDR3 nucleotides: TGTGCCAGCAGCAATGGGAGAAAGGCTAATGAAAAACTGTTTTTT. Amino acid sequence: CASSNGRKANEKLFF.

Turning to this clone: The junction departs from germline at one end; a sequencing error may be responsible. The chain recombines TRBV5-6 with TRBJ2-5; tentative D call: TRBD2 (7 bases). This CDR3 region has 15 residues. Germline CDR1 and CDR2: SGHDT and YYEEEE. Written as DNA, the CDR3 is TGTGCCCGCAGCTTGGACGGGGGGCCCCCCGAGACCCAGTACTTC. This gives the protein CARSLDGGPPETQYF. Combining the CDR3 with reference TRBV5-6 and TRBJ2-5 gives the whole variable domain DAGVTQSPTHLIKTRGQQVTLRCSPKSGHDTVSWYQQALGQGPQFIFQYYEEEERQRGNFPDRFSGHQFPNYSSELNVNALLLGDSALYLCARSLDGGPPETQYFGPGTRLLVL.

V and J are TRBV5-1 and TRBJ2-3; D perhaps matches TRBD2 (6 bases). V lost 2 bases and J lost 5, with 12 bases in between. The CDR3 covers 14 residues. In germline, CDR1 is SGHRS, CDR2 YFSETQ. The CDR3 reads CASSFGGSGDTQYF. The CDR3 DNA reads TGCGCCAGCAGCTTCGGGGGTTCAGGAGATACGCAGTATTTT. The full variable domain, rest sourced from reference TRBV5-1 and TRBJ2-3, is KAGVTQTPRYLIKTRGQQVTLSCSPISGHRSVSWYQQTPGQGLQFLFEYFSETQRNKGNFPGRFSGRQFSNSRSEMNVSTLELGDSALYLCASSFGGSGDTQYFGPGTRLTVL.

J is TRBJ1-1 and V is TRBV5-1, with 8 bases identical to TRBD1. CDR1 SGHRS and CDR2 YFSETQ come from the germline V gene. J gave up 4 bases and V 0 bases, and 5 bases lay outside the gene matches. The CDR3 has 15 amino acids. The CDR3 region has the DNA TGCGCCAGCAGCTTGGCCCGGACAGGGAGCACTGAAGCTTTCTTT. It is translated as CASSLARTGSTEAFF.

The chain couples TRBV11-2 to TRBJ1-1; 8 positions agree with TRBD1. From germline, CDR1 is SGHAT and CDR2 FQNNGV. Trimming removed 4 bases from V and 7 bases from J; junction bases left unmatched: 5. This CDR3 comprises 13 residues. The CDR3, as DNA: TGTGCCAGCAGCTCAGACAGGGGCGGTGAAGCTTTCTTT. It specifies CASSSDRGGEAFF.

The rearrangement uses TRBV5-6 and TRBJ1-1; D remains ambiguous. The CDR3 extends over 11 amino acids. In germline, CDR1 is SGHDT, CDR2 YYEEEE. The V end lost 3 bases, the J end lost 4 bases, and 4 bases lay between the germline ends. This chain's CDR3 is CASSYGTEAFF. The CDR3 DNA is TGTGCCAGCAGCTACGGCACTGAAGCTTTCTTT.

The count of this clone is one. The chain recombines TRBV28 with TRBJ2-4; 10 bases line up with TRBD1. This CDR3 is built from 23 residues. V trimming: 1 base; J trimming: 0 bases; junction bases outside the gene matches: 21. CDR1 and CDR2 from the germline V gene are MDHEN and SYDVKM. The CDR3 region is CASSLSKVVGTGVYALAKNIQYF. CDR3 nucleotides: TGTGCCAGCAGTTTATCAAAAGTGGTCGGGACAGGGGTTTATGCCCTAGCCAAAAACATTCAGTACTTC.

The J gene is TRBJ1-2, the V gene TRBV9; 8 bases fit TRBD1. Germline CDR1 and CDR2: SGDLS and YYNGEE. The CDR3 is made up of 13 amino acids. V shed 6 bases and J 4 bases; nucleotides not matched to a gene: 5. The CDR3 DNA sequence: TGTGCCAGCAACCCAACAGGGGGCTATGGCTACACCTTC. Translated: CASNPTGGYGYTF.

V is TRBV9 and J is TRBJ2-3; D remains unclear. This CDR3 region has 13 residues. Germline assignment: CDR1 SGDLS and CDR2 YYNGEE. Trimming left V 0 bases short and J 5 bases short, with 7 bases between. CDR3 DNA: TGTGCCAGCAGCGTAGGCGGCCGAGATACGCAGTATTTT. Amino acid sequence: CASSVGGRDTQYF.

This clone was seen only once. The V call is TRBV19, the J call TRBJ2-3, with a weak D call TRBD1 (5 bases). Germline-derived CDR1 and CDR2 are LNHDA and SQIVND (reference sequence). The CDR3 has 13 amino acids. V lost 0 bases to trimming and J lost 9 bases, with 10 bases between them. The CDR3 is CASSIDQAGTQYF. The DNA for the CDR3 is TGTGCCAGTAGTATAGATCAAGCAGGGACGCAGTATTTT.

The CDR3 loop is CASSPGGNSPLHF. CDR3 bases: TGTGCCAGCAGCCCGGGGGGGAATTCACCCCTCCACTTT. V usage is TRBV6-6 and J usage is TRBJ1-6; D might be TRBD1 (5 bases). Trimming took off 6 bases at V and 7 bases at J, with 10 bases between the two ends. This CDR3 is built from 13 residues. The germline V gene encodes CDR1 MNHNY and CDR2 SVGAGI (reference sequence).

This rearrangement joins TRBV7-9 to TRBJ2-3; 8 bases match TRBD2. CDR3 length: 16 amino acids. Germline CDR1 and CDR2: SEHNR and FQNEAQ (reference sequence). Germline trimming cut 5 bases from V and 2 bases from J; bases unmatched to any gene: 9. The DNA for the CDR3 is TGTGCCAGCAGCAGGCGGGGGGTCGTGATCACAGATACGCAGTATTTT. It translates to CASSRRGVVITDTQYF. Together with reference TRBV7-9 and TRBJ2-3, the CDR3 gives the full variable domain: DTGVSQNPRHKITKRGQNVTFRCDPISEHNRLYWYRQTLGQGPEFLTYFQNEAQLEKSRLLSDRFSAERPKGSFSTLEIQRTEQGDSAMYLCASSRRGVVITDTQYFGPGTRLTVL.

The chain carries TRBV15 and TRBJ2-7; either TRBD1 or TRBD2 may supply D (6 bases each). Germline CDR1 and CDR2: LNHNV and YYDKDF (reference sequence). Trimming removed 8 bases from V and 6 bases from J, with 14 bases in between. CDR3 size: 12 residues. The CDR3 is CATGGPRSEQYF. CDR3 nucleotides: TGTGCCACCGGGGGGCCCCGGAGCGAGCAGTACTTC.

This sequence joins TRBV13 and TRBJ1-5; no firm D call. The CDR3 length is 15 residues. Trimming pared 2 bases from V and 5 bases from J, leaving 13 bases between. Germline CDR1 PRHDT, CDR2 FYEKMQ (reference sequence). The CDR3 is CASSLQGSLHQPQHF. The CDR3 DNA follows: TGTGCCAGCAGCTTACAAGGCAGCCTACATCAGCCCCAGCATTTT. The variable domain in full, completed from reference TRBV13 and TRBJ1-5, reads AAGVIQSPRHLIKEKRETATLKCYPIPRHDTVYWYQQGPGQDPQFLISFYEKMQSDKGSIPDRFSAQQFSDYHSELNMSSLELGDSALYFCASSLQGSLHQPQHFGDGTRLSIL.

This chain connects TRBV5-4 to TRBJ1-6; D is undetermined. V shed 2 bases and J shed 5 bases, with 14 bases lying between them. Germline-derived CDR1 and CDR2 are SGHNT and YYREEE (reference sequence). The CDR3 contains 16 residues. CDR3 sequence reads: CASSLGRLINNSPLHF. CDR3 DNA: TGTGCCAGCAGCTTAGGCCGGCTTATTAATAATTCACCCCTCCACTTT.

The V call is TRBV7-8, the J call TRBJ1-5, with 9 bases that match TRBD1. This CDR3 has 17 amino acids. V was pared by 0 bases and J by 2 bases, with 5 bases of the junction left unmatched. Germline CDR1 SGHVS, CDR2 FQNEAQ. The CDR3 here is CASSLANRGRGNQPQHF. Here the CDR3 DNA reads TGTGCCAGCAGCTTAGCTAACAGGGGGCGAGGCAATCAGCCCCAGCATTTT.